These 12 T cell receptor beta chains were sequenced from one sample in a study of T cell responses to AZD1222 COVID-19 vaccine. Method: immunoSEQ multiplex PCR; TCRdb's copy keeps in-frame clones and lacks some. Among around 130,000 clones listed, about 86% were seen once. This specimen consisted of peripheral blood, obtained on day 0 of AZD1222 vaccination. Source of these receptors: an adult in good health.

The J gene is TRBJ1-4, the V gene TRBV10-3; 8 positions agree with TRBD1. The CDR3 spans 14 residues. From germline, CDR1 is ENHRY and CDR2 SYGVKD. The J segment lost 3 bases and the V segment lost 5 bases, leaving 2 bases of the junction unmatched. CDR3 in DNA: TGTGCCATCAGTCAGGGGGCAGCTAATGAAAAACTGTTTTTT. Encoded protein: CAISQGAANEKLFF.

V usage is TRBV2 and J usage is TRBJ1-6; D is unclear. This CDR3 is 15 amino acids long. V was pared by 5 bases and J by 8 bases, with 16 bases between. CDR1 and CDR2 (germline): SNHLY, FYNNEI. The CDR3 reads CASSLGWAGDSPLHF. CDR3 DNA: TGTGCCAGCAGTTTGGGGTGGGCTGGAGATTCACCCCTCCACTTT.

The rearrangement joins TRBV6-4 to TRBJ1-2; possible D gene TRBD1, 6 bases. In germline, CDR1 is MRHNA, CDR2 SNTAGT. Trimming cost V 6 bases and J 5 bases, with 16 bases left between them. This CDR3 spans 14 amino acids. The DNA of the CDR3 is TGTGCCAGCAGCGTGGGACAAGGAGATTATGGCTACACCTTC. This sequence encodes CASSVGQGDYGYTF.

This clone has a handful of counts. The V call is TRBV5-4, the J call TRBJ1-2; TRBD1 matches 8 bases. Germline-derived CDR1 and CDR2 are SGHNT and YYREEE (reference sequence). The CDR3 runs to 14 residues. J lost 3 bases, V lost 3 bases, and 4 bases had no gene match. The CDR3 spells CASSSLDRDYGYTF. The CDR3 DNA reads TGTGCCAGCAGCTCTTTGGACAGGGACTATGGCTACACCTTC.

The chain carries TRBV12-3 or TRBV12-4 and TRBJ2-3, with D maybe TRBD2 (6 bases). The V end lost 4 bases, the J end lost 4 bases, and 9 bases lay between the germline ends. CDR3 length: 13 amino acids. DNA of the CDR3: TGTGCCAGCAGTTGGGGGGATTCAGATACGCAGTATTTT. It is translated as CASSWGDSDTQYF.

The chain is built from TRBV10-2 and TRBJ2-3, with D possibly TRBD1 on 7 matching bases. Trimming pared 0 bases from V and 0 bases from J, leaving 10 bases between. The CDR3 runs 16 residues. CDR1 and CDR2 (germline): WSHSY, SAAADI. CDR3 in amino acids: CASSESRDSSTDTQYF. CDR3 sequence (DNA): TGCGCCAGCAGTGAGTCGCGGGACAGTAGCACAGATACGCAGTATTTT.

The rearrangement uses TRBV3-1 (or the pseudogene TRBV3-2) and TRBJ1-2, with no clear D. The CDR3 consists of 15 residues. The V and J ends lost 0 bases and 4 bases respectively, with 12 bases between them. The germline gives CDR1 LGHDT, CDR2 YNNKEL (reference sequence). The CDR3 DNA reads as TGTGCCAGCAGCCAAGATCGAGCATTCAGCTATGGCTACACCTTC. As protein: CASSQDRAFSYGYTF.

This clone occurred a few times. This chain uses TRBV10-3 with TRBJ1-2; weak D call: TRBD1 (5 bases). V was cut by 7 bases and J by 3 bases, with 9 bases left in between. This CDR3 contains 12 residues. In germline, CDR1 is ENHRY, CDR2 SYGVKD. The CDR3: CAIKQGDYGYTF. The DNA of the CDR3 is TGTGCCATCAAGCAGGGCGACTATGGCTACACCTTC.

The CDR3 is CASSRDRENIQYF. As DNA, the CDR3 is TGCGCCAGCAGCCGGGACAGGGAAAACATTCAGTACTTC. The chain uses TRBV5-1 and TRBJ2-4, with 9 bases aligning to TRBD1. The CDR3 runs 13 residues. The germline gives CDR1 SGHRS, CDR2 YFSETQ. J was trimmed by 5 bases and V by 4 bases; bases with no gene match: 1.

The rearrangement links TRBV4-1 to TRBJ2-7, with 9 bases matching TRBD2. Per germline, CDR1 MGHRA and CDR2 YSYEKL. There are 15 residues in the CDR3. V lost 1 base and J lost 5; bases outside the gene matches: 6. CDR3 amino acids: CASSQVSGRRNEQYF. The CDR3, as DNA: TGCGCCAGCAGCCAAGTCAGCGGGAGGAGGAACGAGCAGTACTTC.

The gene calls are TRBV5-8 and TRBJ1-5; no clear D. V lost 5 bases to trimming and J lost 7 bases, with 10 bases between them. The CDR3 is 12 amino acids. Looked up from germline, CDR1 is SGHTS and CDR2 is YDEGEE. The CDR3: CASRYMGQPQHF. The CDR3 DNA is TGTGCCAGCAGATATATGGGACAGCCCCAGCATTTT.

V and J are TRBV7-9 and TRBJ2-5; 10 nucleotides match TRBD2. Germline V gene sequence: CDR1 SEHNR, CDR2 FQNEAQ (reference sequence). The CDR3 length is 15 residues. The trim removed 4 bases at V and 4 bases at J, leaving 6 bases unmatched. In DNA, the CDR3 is TGTGCCAGCAGCTCGGGACTAGCGTCGGGAGAGACCCAGTACTTC. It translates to CASSSGLASGETQYF.